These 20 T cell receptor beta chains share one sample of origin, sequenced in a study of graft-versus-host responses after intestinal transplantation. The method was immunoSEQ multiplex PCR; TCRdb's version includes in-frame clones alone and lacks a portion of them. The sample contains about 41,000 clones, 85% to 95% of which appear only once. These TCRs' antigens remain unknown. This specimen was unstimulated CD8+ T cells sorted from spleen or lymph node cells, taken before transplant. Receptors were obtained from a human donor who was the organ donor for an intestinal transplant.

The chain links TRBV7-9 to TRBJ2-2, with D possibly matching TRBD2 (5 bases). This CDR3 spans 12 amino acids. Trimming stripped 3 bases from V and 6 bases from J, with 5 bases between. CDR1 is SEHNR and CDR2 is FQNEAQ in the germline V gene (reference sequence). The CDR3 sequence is CASSFGAGELFF. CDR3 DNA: TGTGCCAGCAGCTTCGGGGCCGGGGAGCTGTTTTTT.

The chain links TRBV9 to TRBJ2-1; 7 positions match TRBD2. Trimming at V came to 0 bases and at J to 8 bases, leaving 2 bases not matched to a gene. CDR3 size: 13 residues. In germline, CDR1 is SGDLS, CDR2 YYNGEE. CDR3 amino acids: CASSVDRGDEQFF. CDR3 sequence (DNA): TGTGCCAGCAGCGTAGATCGGGGGGATGAGCAGTTCTTC.

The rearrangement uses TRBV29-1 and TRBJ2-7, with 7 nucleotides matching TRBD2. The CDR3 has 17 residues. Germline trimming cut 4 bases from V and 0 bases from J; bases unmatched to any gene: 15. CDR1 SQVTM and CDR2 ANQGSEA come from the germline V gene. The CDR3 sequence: CSVVGTTVFGRSYEQYF. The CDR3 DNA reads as TGCAGCGTTGTAGGGACTACGGTTTTCGGGCGCTCCTACGAGCAGTACTTC.

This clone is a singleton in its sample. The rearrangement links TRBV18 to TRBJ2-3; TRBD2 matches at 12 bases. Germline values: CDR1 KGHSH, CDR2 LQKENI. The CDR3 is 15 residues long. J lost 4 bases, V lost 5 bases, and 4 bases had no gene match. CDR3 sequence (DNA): TGTGCCAGCTCAAAACTAGCGGGGGGATCAGATACGCAGTATTTT. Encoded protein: CASSKLAGGSDTQYF.

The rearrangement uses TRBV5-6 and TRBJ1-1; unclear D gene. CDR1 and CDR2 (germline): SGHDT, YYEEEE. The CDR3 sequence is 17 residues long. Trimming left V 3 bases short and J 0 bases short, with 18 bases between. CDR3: CASSYGEGWIMNTEAFF. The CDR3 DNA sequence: TGTGCCAGCAGCTATGGGGAAGGCTGGATCATGAACACTGAAGCTTTCTTT. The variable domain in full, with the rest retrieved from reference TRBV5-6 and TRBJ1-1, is DAGVTQSPTHLIKTRGQQVTLRCSPKSGHDTVSWYQQALGQGPQFIFQYYEEEERQRGNFPDRFSGHQFPNYSSELNVNALLLGDSALYLCASSYGEGWIMNTEAFFGQGTRLTVV.

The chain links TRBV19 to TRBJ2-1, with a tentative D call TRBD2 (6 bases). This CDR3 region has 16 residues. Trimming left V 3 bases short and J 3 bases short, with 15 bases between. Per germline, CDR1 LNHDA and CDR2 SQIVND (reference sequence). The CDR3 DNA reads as TGTGCCAGTAGTATGACTACGAGGGGAGGCTACAATGAGCAGTTCTTC. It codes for CASSMTTRGGYNEQFF. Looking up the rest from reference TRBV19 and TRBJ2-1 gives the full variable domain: DGGITQSPKYLFRKEGQNVTLSCEQNLNHDAMYWYRQDPGQGLRLIYYSQIVNDFQKGDIAEGYSVSREKKESFPLTVTSAQKNPTAFYLCASSMTTRGGYNEQFFGPGTRLTVL.

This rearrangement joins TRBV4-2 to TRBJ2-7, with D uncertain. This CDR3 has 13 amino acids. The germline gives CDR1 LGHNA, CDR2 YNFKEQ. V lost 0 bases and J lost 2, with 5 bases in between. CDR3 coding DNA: TGTGCCAGCAGCCAAGATTCCCCCTACGAGCAGTACTTC. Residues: CASSQDSPYEQYF.

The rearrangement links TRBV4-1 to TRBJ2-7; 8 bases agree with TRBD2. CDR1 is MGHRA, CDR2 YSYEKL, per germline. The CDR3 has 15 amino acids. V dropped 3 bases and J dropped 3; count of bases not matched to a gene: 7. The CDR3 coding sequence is TGCGCCAGCAGCCACGCCACGGGGGGGTACTACGAGCAGTACTTC. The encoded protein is CASSHATGGYYEQYF.

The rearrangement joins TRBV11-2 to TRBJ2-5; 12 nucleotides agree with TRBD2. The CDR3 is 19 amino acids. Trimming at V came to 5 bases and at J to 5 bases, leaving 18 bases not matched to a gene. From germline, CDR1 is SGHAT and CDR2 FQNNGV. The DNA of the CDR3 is TGTGCCAGCAGCCAGGGACTAGCGGGTACTGCTTTACCGGGGGAGACCCAGTACTTC. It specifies CASSQGLAGTALPGETQYF. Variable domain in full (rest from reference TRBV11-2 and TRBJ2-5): EAGVAQSPRYKIIEKRQSVAFWCNPISGHATLYWYQQILGQGPKLLIQFQNNGVVDDSQLPKDRFSAERLKGVDSTLKIQPAKLEDSAVYLCASSQGLAGTALPGETQYFGPGTRLLVL.

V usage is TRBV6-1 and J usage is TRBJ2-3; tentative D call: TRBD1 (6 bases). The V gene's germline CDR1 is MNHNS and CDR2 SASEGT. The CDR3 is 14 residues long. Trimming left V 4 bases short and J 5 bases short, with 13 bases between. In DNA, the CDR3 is TGTGCCAGCAGTGTAAGGGGGTATAGAGATACGCAGTATTTT. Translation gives CASSVRGYRDTQYF.

CDR3 in amino acids: CASSFSGLGTGELFF. CDR3 bases: TGTGCCAGCAGCTTCTCAGGATTGGGCACCGGGGAGCTGTTTTTT. This chain links TRBV5-5 with TRBJ2-2; D gene ambiguous. Germline V CDR1 and CDR2: SGHKS, YYEKEE (reference sequence). V was cut by 2 bases and J by 4 bases, with 12 bases left in between. The CDR3 consists of 15 residues. Drawing the rest from reference TRBV5-5 and TRBJ2-2, the complete variable domain is DAGVTQSPTHLIKTRGQQVTLRCSPISGHKSVSWYQQVLGQGPQFIFQYYEKEERGRGNFPDRFSARQFPNYSSELNVNALLLGDSALYLCASSFSGLGTGELFFGEGSRLTVL.

The CDR3 loop is CASSGTGETQYF. The CDR3 DNA reads as TGTGCCAGCAGCGGGACAGGGGAGACCCAGTACTTC. The gene calls are TRBV11-2 and TRBJ2-5; TRBD1 agrees at 9 bases. Germline V gene data show CDR1 as SGHAT and CDR2 as FQNNGV. V lost 5 bases and J lost 5; bases outside the gene matches: 0. The CDR3 is 12 residues long.

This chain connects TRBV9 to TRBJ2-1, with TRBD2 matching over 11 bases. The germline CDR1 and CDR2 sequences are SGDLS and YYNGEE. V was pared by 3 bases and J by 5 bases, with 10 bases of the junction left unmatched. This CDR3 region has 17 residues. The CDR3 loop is CASSAYLLAGGHNEQFF. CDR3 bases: TGTGCCAGCAGCGCTTACCTCCTAGCGGGGGGACACAATGAGCAGTTCTTC. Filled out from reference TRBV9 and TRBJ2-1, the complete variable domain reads DSGVTQTPKHLITATGQRVTLRCSPRSGDLSVYWYQQSLDQGLQFLIQYYNGEERAKGNILERFSAQQFPDLHSELNLSSLELGDSALYFCASSAYLLAGGHNEQFFGPGTRLTVL.

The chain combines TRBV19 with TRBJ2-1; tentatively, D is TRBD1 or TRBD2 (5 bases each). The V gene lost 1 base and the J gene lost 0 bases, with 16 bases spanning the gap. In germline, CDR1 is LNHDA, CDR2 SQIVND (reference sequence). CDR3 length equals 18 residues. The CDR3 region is CASSIAGGFTSSYNEQFF. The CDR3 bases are TGTGCCAGTAGTATAGCTGGGGGATTTACAAGCTCCTACAATGAGCAGTTCTTC.

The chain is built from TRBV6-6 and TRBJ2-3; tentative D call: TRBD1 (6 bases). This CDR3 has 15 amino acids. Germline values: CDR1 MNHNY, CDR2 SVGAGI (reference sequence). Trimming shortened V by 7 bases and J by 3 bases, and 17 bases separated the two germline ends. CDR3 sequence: CASIFVQGRTDTQYF. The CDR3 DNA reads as TGTGCCAGCATATTTGTACAGGGAAGAACAGATACGCAGTATTTT.

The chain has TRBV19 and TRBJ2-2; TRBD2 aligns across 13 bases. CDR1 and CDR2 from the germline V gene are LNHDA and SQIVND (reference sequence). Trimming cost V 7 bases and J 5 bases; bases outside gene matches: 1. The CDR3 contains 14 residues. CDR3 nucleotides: TGTGCCAGTACGACTAGCGGGGGGACCGGGGAGCTGTTTTTT. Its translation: CASTTSGGTGELFF.

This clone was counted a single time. The CDR3 here is CASSSTSGGNTDTQYF. CDR3 bases: TGTGCCAGCAGCTCGACTAGCGGGGGGAACACAGATACGCAGTATTTT. This chain links TRBV7-9 with TRBJ2-3, with 13 bases matching TRBD2. V was clipped by 4 bases and J by 2 bases; unmatched bases: 3. Germline CDR1 SEHNR, CDR2 FQNEAQ (reference sequence). There are 16 residues in the CDR3.

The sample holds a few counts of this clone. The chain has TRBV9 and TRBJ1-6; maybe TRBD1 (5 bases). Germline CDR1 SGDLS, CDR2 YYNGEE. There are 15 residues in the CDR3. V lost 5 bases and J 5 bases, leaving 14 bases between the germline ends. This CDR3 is CASSRSGRDNSPLHF. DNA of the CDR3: TGTGCCAGCAGTCGGTCGGGCAGGGATAATTCACCCCTCCACTTT. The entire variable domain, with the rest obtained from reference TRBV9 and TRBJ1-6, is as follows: DSGVTQTPKHLITATGQRVTLRCSPRSGDLSVYWYQQSLDQGLQFLIQYYNGEERAKGNILERFSAQQFPDLHSELNLSSLELGDSALYFCASSRSGRDNSPLHFGNGTRLTVT.

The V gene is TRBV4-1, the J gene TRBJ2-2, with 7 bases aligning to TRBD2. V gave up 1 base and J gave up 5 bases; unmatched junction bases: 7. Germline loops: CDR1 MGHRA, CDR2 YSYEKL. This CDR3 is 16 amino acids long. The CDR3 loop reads CASSQVRAGSTGELFF. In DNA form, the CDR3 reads TGCGCCAGCAGCCAAGTCAGAGCGGGATCGACCGGGGAGCTGTTTTTT.

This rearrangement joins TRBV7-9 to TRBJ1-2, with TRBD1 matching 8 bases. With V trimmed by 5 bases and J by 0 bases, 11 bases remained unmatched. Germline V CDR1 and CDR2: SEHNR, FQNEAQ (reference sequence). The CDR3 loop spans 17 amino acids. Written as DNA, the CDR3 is TGTGCCAGCAGCACCCACAGGGGGAGGCTAGCTAACTATGGCTACACCTTC. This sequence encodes CASSTHRGRLANYGYTF. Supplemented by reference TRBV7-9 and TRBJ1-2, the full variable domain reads DTGVSQNPRHKITKRGQNVTFRCDPISEHNRLYWYRQTLGQGPEFLTYFQNEAQLEKSRLLSDRFSAERPKGSFSTLEIQRTEQGDSAMYLCASSTHRGRLANYGYTFGSGTRLTVV.